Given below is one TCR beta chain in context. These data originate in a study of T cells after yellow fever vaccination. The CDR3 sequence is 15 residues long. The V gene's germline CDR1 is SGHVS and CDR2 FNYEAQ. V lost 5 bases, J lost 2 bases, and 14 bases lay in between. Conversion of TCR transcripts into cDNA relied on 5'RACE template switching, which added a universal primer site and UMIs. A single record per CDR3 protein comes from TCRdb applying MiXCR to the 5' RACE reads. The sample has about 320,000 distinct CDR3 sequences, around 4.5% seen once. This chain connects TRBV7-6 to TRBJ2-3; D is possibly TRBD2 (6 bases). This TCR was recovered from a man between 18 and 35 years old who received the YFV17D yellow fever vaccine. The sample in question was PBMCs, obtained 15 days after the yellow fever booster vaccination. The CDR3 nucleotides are TGTGCCAGCAGCCTTCCGGGGGAGCTCACAGATACGCAGTATTTT. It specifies CASSLPGELTDTQYF.